This T cell receptor beta chain was observed in a study of cytomegalovirus exposure and HLA in healthy donors. Both 60 Vbeta primers and 13 Jbeta primers went into the PCR. The data were produced by immunoSEQ multiplex PCR, yet TCRdb's version contains in-frame clones alone and is incomplete. The repertoire holds about 70,000 clones, with 70% to 90% as singletons. The receptor comes from a woman aged 25 to 39 in good health and CMV-seronegative. Sequencing used PBMCs.

CDR3 region: CASSPSDSSAGATDTQYF. Written as DNA, the CDR3 is TGTGCCAGCAGCCCGTCAGATTCCTCAGCGGGAGCCACAGATACGCAGTATTTT. The chain recombines TRBV7-9 with TRBJ2-3; 8 bases agree with TRBD2. Per the germline V gene, CDR1 is SEHNR and CDR2 is FQNEAQ (reference sequence). V was pared by 5 bases and J by 2 bases, with 15 bases of the junction left unmatched. The CDR3 is made up of 18 amino acids.